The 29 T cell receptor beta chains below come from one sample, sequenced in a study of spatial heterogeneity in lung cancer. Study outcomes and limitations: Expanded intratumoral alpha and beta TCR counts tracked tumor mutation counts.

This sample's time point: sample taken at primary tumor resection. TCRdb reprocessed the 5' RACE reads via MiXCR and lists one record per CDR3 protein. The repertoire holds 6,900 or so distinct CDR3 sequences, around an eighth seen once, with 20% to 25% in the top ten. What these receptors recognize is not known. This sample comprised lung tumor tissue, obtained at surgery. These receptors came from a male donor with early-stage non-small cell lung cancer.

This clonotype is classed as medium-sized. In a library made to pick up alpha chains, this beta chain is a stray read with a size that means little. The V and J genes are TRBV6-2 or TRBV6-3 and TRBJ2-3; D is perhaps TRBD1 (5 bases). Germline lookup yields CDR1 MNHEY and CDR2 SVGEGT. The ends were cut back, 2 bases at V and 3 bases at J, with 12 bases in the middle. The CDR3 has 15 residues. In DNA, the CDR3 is TGTGCCAGCAGTTACGGGGCAGGAAGAACAGATACGCAGTATTTT. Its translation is CASSYGAGRTDTQYF.

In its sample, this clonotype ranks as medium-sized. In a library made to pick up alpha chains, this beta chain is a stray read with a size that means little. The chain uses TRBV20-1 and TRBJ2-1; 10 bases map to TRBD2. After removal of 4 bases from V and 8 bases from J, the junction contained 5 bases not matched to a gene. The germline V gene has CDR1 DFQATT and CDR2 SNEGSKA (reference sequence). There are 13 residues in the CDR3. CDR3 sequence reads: CSATSGRADEQFF. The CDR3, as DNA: TGCAGTGCTACTAGCGGGAGAGCGGATGAGCAGTTCTTC.

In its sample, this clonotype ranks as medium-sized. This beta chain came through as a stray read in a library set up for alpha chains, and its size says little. The CDR3 loop is CASSWTSGQPQHF. The CDR3 DNA reads TGTGCCAGCAGCTGGACGTCCGGTCAGCCCCAGCATTTT. The J gene is TRBJ1-5, the V gene TRBV6-5; no clear D. The CDR3 has 13 residues. Trimming left V 6 bases short and J 6 bases short, with 12 bases between. Germline V gene sequence: CDR1 MNHEY, CDR2 SVGAGI.

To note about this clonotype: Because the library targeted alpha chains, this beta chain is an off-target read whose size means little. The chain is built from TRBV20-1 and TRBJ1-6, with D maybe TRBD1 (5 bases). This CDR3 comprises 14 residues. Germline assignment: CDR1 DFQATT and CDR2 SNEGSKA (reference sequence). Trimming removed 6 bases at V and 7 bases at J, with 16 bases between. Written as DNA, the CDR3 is TGCAGTGCCCGTCGCGGGACGTCCAATTCACCCCTCCACTTT. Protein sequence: CSARRGTSNSPLHF.

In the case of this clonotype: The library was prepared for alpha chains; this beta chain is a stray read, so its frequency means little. The CDR3 reads CASSFGTTGRVQETQYF. CDR3 nucleotide sequence: TGCGCCAGCAGCTTTGGCACGACAGGGAGAGTCCAAGAGACCCAGTACTTC. The V call is TRBV5-1, the J call TRBJ2-5; 7 nucleotides line up with TRBD1. The junction had 11 bases not matched to a gene; V was cut back by 2 bases and J by 1 base. Germline V lookup: CDR1 SGHRS, CDR2 YFSETQ. The CDR3 length is 17 residues.

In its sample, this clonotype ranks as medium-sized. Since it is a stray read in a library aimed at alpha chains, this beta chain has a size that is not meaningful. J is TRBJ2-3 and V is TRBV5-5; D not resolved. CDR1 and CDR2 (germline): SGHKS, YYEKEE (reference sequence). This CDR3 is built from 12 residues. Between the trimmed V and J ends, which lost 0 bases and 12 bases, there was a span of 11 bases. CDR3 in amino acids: CASSLGLMDQYF. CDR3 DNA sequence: TGTGCCAGCAGCTTGGGACTTATGGATCAGTATTTT.

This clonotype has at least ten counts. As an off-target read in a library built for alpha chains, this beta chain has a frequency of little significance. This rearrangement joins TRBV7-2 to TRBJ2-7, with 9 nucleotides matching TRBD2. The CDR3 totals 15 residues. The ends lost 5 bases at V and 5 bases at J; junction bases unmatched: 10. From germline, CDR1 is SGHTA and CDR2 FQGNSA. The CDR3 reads CASSRLAGAKDEQYF. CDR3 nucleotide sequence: TGTGCCAGCAGCAGATTAGCGGGAGCGAAGGACGAGCAGTACTTC.

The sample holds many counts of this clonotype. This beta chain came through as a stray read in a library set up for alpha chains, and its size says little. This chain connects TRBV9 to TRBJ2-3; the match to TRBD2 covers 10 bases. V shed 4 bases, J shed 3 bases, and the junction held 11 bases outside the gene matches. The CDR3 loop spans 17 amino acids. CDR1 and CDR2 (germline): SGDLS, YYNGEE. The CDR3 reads CASSFSGRAGRTDTQYF. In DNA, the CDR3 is TGTGCCAGCAGCTTCAGCGGGAGGGCCGGTAGAACAGATACGCAGTATTTT.

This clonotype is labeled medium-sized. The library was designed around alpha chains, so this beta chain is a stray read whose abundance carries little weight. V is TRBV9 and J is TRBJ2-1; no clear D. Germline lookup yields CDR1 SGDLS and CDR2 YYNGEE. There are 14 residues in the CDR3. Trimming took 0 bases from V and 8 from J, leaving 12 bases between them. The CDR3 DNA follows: TGTGCCAGCAGCGTAGCCCACCGAAGGGATGAGCAGTTCTTC. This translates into CASSVAHRRDEQFF.

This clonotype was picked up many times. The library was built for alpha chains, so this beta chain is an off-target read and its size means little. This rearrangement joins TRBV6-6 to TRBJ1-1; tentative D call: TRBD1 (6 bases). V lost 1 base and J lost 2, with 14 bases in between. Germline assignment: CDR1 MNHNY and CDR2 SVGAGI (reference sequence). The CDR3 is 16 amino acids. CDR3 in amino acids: CASSYYRTEINTEAFF. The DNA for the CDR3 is TGTGCCAGCAGTTACTATCGGACAGAGATTAACACTGAAGCTTTCTTT.

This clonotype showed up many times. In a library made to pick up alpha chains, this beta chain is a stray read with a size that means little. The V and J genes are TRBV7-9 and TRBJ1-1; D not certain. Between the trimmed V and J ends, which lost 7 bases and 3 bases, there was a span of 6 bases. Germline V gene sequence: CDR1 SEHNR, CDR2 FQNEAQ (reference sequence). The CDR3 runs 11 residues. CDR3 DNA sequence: TGTGCCAGCACCCCCTACACTGAAGCTTTCTTT. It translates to CASTPYTEAFF.

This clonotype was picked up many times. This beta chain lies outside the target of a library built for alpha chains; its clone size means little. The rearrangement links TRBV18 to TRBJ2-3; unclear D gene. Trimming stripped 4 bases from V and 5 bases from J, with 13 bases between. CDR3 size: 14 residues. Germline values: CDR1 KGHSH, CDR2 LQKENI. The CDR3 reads CASSLDSAGDTQYF. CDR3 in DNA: TGTGCCAGCTCACTAGACTCGGCCGGAGATACGCAGTATTTT.

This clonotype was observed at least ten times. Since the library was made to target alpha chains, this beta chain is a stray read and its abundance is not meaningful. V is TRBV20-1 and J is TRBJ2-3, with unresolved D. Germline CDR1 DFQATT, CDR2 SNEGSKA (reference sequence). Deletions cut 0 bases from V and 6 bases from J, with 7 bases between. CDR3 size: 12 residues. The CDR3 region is CSARDPGDTQYF. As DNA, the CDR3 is TGCAGTGCTAGAGATCCCGGGGATACGCAGTATTTT.

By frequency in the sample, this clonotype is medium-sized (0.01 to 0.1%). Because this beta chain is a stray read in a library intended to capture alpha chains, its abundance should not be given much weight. CDR3 sequence reads: CASSLEQGITEAFF. In DNA form, the CDR3 reads TGTGCCAGCAGCTTGGAACAGGGGATCACTGAAGCTTTCTTT. The chain combines TRBV5-4 with TRBJ1-1; 7 nucleotides line up with TRBD1. Looked up from germline, CDR1 is SGHNT and CDR2 is YYREEE (reference sequence). The CDR3 loop spans 14 amino acids. V dropped 0 bases and J dropped 4; count of bases not matched to a gene: 3.

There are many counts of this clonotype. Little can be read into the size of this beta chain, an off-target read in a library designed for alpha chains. The CDR3 region has the DNA TGTGCCAGCAGTCCAAGTCCGAACACTGAAGCTTTCTTT. It is translated as CASSPSPNTEAFF. The chain links TRBV12-3 or TRBV12-4 to TRBJ1-1; no clear D. The length of the CDR3 is 13 residues. Trimming pared 5 bases from V and 1 base from J, leaving 8 bases between.

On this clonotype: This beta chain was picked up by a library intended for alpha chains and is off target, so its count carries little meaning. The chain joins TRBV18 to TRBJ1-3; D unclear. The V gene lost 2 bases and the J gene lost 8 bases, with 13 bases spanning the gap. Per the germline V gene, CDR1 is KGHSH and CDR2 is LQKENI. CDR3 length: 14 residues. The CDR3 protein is CASSPMAAPDTIYF. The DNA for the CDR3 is TGTGCCAGCTCACCAATGGCAGCCCCGGACACCATATATTTT.

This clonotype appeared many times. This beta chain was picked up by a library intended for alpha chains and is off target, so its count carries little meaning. In nucleotides, the CDR3 is TGTGCCAGCAGCTTAGTTCACTTAAGCATCGAGACCCAGTACTTC. The encoded protein is CASSLVHLSIETQYF. The J gene is TRBJ2-5, the V gene TRBV7-2; D is unresolved. CDR3 length: 15 residues. The germline V gene encodes CDR1 SGHTA and CDR2 FQGNSA. With 1 base removed from V and 5 bases from J, the gap between germline ends came to 14 bases.

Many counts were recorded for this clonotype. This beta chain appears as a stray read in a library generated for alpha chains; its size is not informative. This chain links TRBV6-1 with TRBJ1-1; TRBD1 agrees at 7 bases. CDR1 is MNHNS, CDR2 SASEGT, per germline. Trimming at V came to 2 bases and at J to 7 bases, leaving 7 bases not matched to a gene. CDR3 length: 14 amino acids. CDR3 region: CASSERETGFEAFF. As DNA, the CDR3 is TGTGCCAGCAGTGAACGTGAGACAGGGTTTGAAGCTTTCTTT.

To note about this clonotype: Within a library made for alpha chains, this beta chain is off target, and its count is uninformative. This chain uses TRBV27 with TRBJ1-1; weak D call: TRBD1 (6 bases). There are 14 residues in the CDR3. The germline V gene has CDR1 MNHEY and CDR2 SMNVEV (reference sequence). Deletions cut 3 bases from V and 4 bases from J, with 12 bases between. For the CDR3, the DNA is TGTGCCAGCAGTTTCCTCCGACAGGCCACTGAAGCTTTCTTT. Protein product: CASSFLRQATEAFF.

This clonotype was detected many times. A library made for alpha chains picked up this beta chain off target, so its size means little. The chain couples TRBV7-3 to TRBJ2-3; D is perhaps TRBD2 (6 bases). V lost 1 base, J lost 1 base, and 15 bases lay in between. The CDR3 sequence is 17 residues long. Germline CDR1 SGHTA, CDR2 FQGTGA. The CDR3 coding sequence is TGTGCCAGCAGCTTAAATCCGGCTAGCGTACGCACAGATACGCAGTATTTT. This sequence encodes CASSLNPASVRTDTQYF.

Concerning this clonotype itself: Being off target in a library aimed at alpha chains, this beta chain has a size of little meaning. The DNA for the CDR3 is TGTGCCAGCAGTCTACAGGGGGATTGGGAGACCCAGTACTTC. This gives the protein CASSLQGDWETQYF. The V gene is TRBV2, the J gene TRBJ2-5, with 8 bases fitting TRBD1. The CDR3 has 14 amino acids. J was trimmed by 5 bases and V by 5 bases; bases with no gene match: 7. Germline CDR1 reads SNHLY; CDR2 reads FYNNEI. Using reference TRBV2 and TRBJ2-5 for the parts outside the CDR3, the full variable domain is EPEVTQTPSHQVTQMGQEVILRCVPISNHLYFYWYRQILGQKVEFLVSFYNNEISEKSEIFDDQFSVERPDGSNFTLKIRSTKLEDSAMYFCASSLQGDWETQYFGPGTRLLVL.

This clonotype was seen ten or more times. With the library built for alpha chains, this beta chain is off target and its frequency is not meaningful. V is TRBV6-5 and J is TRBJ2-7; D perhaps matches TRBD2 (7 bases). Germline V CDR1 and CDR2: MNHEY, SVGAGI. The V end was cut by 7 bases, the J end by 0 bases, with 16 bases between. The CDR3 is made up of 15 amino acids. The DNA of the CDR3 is TGTGCCAGCAATTCCTTAGGGGGGGCCTCCTACGAGCAGTACTTC. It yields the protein CASNSLGGASYEQYF.

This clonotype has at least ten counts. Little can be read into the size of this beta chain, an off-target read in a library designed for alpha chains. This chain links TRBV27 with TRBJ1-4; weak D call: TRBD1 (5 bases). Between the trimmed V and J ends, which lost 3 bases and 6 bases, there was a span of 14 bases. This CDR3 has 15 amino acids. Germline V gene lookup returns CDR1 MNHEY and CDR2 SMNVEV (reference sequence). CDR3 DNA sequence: TGTGCCAGCAGTTTGAGGAGGCTAGGGGATGAAAAACTGTTTTTT. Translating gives CASSLRRLGDEKLFF.

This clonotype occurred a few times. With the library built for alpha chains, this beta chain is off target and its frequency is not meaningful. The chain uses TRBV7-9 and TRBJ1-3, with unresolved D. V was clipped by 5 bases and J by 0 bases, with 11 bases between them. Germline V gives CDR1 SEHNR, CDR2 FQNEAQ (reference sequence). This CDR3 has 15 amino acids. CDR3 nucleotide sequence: TGTGCCAGCAGCCCCGTAGGGCTCTCTGGAAACACCATATATTTT. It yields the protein CASSPVGLSGNTIYF.

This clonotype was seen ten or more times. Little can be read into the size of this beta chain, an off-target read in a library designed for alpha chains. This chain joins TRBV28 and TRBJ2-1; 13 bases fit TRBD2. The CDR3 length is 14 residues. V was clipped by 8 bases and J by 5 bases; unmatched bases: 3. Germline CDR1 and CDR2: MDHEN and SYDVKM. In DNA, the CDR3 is TGTGCCAGCGGACTAGCGGGAGTCCACAATGAGCAGTTCTTC. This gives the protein CASGLAGVHNEQFF.

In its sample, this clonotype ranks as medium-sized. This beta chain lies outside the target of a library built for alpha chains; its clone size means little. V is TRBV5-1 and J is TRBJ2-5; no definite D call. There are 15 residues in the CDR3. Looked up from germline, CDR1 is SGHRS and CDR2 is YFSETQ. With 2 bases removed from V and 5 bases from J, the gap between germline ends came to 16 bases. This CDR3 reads CASSFLTNTGETQYF. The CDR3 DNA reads TGCGCCAGCAGCTTCTTGACGAACACGGGCGAGACCCAGTACTTC. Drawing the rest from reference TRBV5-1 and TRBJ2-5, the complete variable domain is KAGVTQTPRYLIKTRGQQVTLSCSPISGHRSVSWYQQTPGQGLQFLFEYFSETQRNKGNFPGRFSGRQFSNSRSEMNVSTLELGDSALYLCASSFLTNTGETQYFGPGTRLLVL.

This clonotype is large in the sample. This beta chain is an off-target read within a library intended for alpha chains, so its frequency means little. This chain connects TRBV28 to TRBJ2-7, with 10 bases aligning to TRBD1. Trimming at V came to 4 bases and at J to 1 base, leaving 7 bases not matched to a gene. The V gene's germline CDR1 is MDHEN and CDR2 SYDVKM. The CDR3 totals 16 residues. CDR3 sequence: CASSYHRDRGSYEQYF. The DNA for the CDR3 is TGTGCCAGCAGTTACCACCGGGACAGGGGTTCCTACGAGCAGTACTTC.

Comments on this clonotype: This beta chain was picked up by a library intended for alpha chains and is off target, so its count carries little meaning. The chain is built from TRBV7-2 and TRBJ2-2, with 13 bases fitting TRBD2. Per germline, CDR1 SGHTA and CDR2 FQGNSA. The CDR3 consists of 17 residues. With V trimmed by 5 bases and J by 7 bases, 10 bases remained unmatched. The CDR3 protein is CASSITGTSGTDGELFF. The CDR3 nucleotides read TGTGCCAGCAGCATAACGGGGACTAGCGGGACGGACGGGGAGCTGTTTTTT.

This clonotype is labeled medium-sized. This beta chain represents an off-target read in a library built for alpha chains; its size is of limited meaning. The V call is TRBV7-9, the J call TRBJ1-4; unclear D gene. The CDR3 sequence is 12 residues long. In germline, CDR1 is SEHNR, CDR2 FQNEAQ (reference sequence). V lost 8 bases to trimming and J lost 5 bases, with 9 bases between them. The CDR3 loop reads CASLGGNEKLFF. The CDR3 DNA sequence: TGTGCCAGCCTAGGTGGGAATGAAAAACTGTTTTTT.